The 10 T cell receptor beta chains in this list originate from one sample, sequenced in a study of shared clonotypes between healthy human individuals. The assay was immunoSEQ multiplex PCR, and TCRdb's table has in-frame clones only and misses some. The sample holds around 2.5 million clones; 93% are singletons and the top ten take about 0.34%. Material for sequencing was naive CD4+ T cells from PBMCs. Subset in this sample: CD45RA+ positively selected. The receptors shown here come from a man aged 18 to 30 in good health. Some clones in this sample may be carry-over from other donors' samples.

The V gene is TRBV4-3, the J gene TRBJ2-3, with a possible D match to TRBD2 (5 bases). This CDR3 comprises 19 residues. Germline CDR1 is LGHNA and CDR2 is YSLEER. Trimming left V 4 bases short and J 2 bases short, with 25 bases between. The CDR3 spells CASSPSSIGGPGFTDTQYF. CDR3 sequence (DNA): TGCGCCAGCAGCCCGTCCTCAATCGGAGGCCCAGGCTTCACAGATACGCAGTATTTT.

The chain links TRBV4-1 to TRBJ2-3; 8 nucleotides line up with TRBD2. Germline lookup yields CDR1 MGHRA and CDR2 YSYEKL. V lost 1 base to trimming and J lost 2 bases; unmatched junction nucleotides: 2. The CDR3 totals 15 residues. This chain's CDR3 is CASSQGSGNTDTQYF. In DNA form, the CDR3 reads TGCGCCAGCAGCCAAGGTAGCGGGAACACAGATACGCAGTATTTT.

J is TRBJ2-1 and V is TRBV19; 8 bases map to TRBD1. Losses at the gene ends were 0 bases for V and 4 bases for J; bases not matched to a gene: 5. Germline CDR1 and CDR2: LNHDA and SQIVND (reference sequence). The CDR3 is made up of 16 amino acids. Written as DNA, the CDR3 is TGTGCCAGTAGTATAGATCTTAGGACAGGGTACAATGAGCAGTTCTTC. It specifies CASSIDLRTGYNEQFF.

The V gene is TRBV11-2, the J gene TRBJ2-7; maybe TRBD2 (6 bases). The length of the CDR3 is 15 residues. CDR1 is SGHAT and CDR2 is FQNNGV in the germline V gene. V was clipped by 5 bases and J by 2 bases, with 16 bases between them. CDR3 protein: CASSPVSGRTYEQYF. In DNA, the CDR3 is TGTGCCAGCAGCCCCGTTAGCGGAAGAACCTACGAGCAGTACTTC.

The rearrangement links TRBV5-1 to TRBJ1-1; D possibly corresponds to TRBD1 (5 bases). V was clipped by 4 bases and J by 7 bases, with 8 bases between them. The CDR3 length is 11 residues. Germline-derived CDR1 and CDR2 are SGHRS and YFSETQ. The chain's CDR3 is CASSEDSEAFF. The CDR3 region has the DNA TGCGCCAGCAGCGAAGACAGTGAAGCTTTCTTT.

A remark on this clone: This sample also contains other DNA sequences that code for the same CDR3. The chain couples TRBV20-1 to TRBJ1-2; D uncertain. Germline V gene sequence: CDR1 DFQATT, CDR2 SNEGSKA (reference sequence). The CDR3 covers 11 residues. Trimming removed 3 bases from V and 7 bases from J, with 9 bases in between. The CDR3 bases are TGCAGTGCTAGGACGGGCGGTGGCTACACCTTC. It codes for CSARTGGGYTF.

The chain has TRBV11-3 and TRBJ1-5; 11 bases agree with TRBD1. The CDR3 is 19 amino acids. Losses at the gene ends were 0 bases for V and 6 bases for J; bases not matched to a gene: 13. Germline V gives CDR1 SGHNT, CDR2 YENEEA. Here the CDR3 reads CASSLEDRGPLRRSQPQHF. CDR3 DNA sequence: TGTGCCAGCAGCTTAGAGGACAGGGGGCCCCTCCGGCGATCTCAGCCCCAGCATTTT. The entire variable domain, with the rest obtained from reference TRBV11-3 and TRBJ1-5, is as follows: EAGVVQSPRYKIIEKKQPVAFWCNPISGHNTLYWYLQNLGQGPELLIRYENEEAVDDSQLPKDRFSAERLKGVDSTLKIQPAELGDSAVYLCASSLEDRGPLRRSQPQHFGDGTRLSIL.

In its sample, this clone was seen once. The chain couples TRBV5-1 to TRBJ2-3; 10 bases are shared with TRBD2. J lost 1 base, V lost 6 bases, and 5 bases had no gene match. The CDR3 is made up of 15 amino acids. Germline assignment: CDR1 SGHRS and CDR2 YFSETQ. The CDR3 loop is CASIPGTSGTDTQYF. Written as DNA, the CDR3 is TGCGCCAGCATTCCCGGGACTAGCGGCACAGATACGCAGTATTTT.

V usage is TRBV28 and J usage is TRBJ1-2, with 7 bases fitting TRBD1. J lost 4 bases, V lost 4 bases, and 12 bases had no gene match. Germline V CDR1 and CDR2: MDHEN, SYDVKM. The CDR3 length is 16 residues. CDR3 in amino acids: CASSSPHTTGFYGYTF. In DNA, the CDR3 is TGTGCCAGCAGTTCCCCACATACGACAGGGTTCTATGGCTACACCTTC.

This clone has more than one count but fewer than ten. The V call is TRBV30, the J call TRBJ1-5; D not certain. Per the germline V gene, CDR1 is GTSNPN and CDR2 is SVGIG (reference sequence). Trimming removed 1 base from V and 7 bases from J, with 11 bases in between. The CDR3 has 13 residues. For the CDR3, the DNA is TGTGCCTGGAGTGGGGCCGCGGGACAGCCCCAGCATTTT. This encodes CAWSGAAGQPQHF.